This T cell receptor beta chain stems from a study of blood T cell repertoires in COVID-19. On the study more broadly: There were acute and convalescent COVID-19 samples, and they came from the United States, Italy and Spain. Sources were T cells, B-cell-depleted T cells, or PBMCs; the material itself was cDNA or gDNA.

This clone was counted a few times. Per the original methods: Reference gene primer amplification gave estimated nucleated cell counts. Measured with immunoSEQ multiplex PCR; TCRdb has only the in-frame clones, and not every one. V and J calls and clone size are copied from that table; D and trimming were computed from the DNA. The profile shows about 87,000 clones, about 88% of them singletons. V lost 0 bases, J lost 4 bases, and 5 bases stayed unmatched. CDR3 size: 16 residues. The germline CDR1 and CDR2 sequences are LGHNA and YNFKEQ. The origin of this receptor is a man aged 40-55 years with acute or convalescent COVID-19. The sample was peripheral blood. The J gene is TRBJ2-5, the V gene TRBV4-2; 10 positions agree with TRBD2. This chain's CDR3 is CASSQESSGSGETQYF. CDR3 nucleotide sequence: TGTGCCAGCAGCCAAGAGTCTAGCGGGAGCGGAGAGACCCAGTACTTC.